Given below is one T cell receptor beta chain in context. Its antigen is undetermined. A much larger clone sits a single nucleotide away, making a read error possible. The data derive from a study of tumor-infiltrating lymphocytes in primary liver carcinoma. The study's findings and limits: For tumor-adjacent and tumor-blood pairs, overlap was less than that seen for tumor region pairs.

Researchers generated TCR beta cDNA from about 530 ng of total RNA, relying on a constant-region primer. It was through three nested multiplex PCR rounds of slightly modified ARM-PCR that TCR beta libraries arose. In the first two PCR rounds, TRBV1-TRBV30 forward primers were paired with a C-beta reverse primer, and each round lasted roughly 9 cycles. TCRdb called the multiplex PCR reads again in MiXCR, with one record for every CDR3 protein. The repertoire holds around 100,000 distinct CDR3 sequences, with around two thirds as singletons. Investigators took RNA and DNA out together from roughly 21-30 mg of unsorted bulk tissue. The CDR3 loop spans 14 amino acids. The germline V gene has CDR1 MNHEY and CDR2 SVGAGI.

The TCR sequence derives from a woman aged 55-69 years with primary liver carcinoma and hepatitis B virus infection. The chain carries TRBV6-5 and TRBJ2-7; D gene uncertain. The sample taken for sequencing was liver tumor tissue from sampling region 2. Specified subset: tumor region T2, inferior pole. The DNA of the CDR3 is TGTGCCAGCAGTTACTCGACCGGGTACTACGAGCAGTGCTTC. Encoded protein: CASSYSTGYYEQCF.